One and the same sample provided the 14 T cell receptor beta chains below, sequenced in a study of CDR3 diversity in severe acne. One entry per CDR3 protein, called by TCRdb with MiXCR from the PCR reads. The data show 79,000 or so distinct CDR3 sequences, with around 54% seen just once and around 10% held by the top ten. The sequencing input was blood. These TCRs come from a male donor with severe acne vulgaris.

The V gene is TRBV7-3, the J gene TRBJ2-3; TRBD2 agrees at 7 bases. V shed 4 bases and J 1 base; nucleotides not matched to a gene: 8. CDR3 size: 16 residues. Germline CDR1 is SGHTA and CDR2 is FQGTGA. CDR3 region: CASSSGGLAGTDTQYF. DNA of the CDR3: TGTGCCAGCAGCTCGGGTGGCCTAGCGGGCACAGATACGCAGTATTTT.

This clonotype was counted many times. The rearrangement links TRBV6-6 to TRBJ2-7, with D possibly called TRBD1 or TRBD2 (5 bases each). Looked up from germline, CDR1 is MNHNY and CDR2 is SVGAGI (reference sequence). The V end lost 6 bases, the J end lost 0 bases, and 15 bases lay between the germline ends. This CDR3 region has 15 residues. CDR3 coding DNA: TGTGCCAGCAGCCGTACCGGGACGGACTCCTACGAGCAGTACTTC. It specifies CASSRTGTDSYEQYF.

At least ten counts were recorded for this clonotype. J is TRBJ2-5 and V is TRBV19; D perhaps matches TRBD1 (6 bases). Germline loops: CDR1 LNHDA, CDR2 SQIVND (reference sequence). V lost 4 bases and J lost 2, with 8 bases in between. This CDR3 is 13 amino acids long. The DNA for the CDR3 is TGTGCCAGTAGTACCGGACAGCAAGAGACCCAGTACTTC. It encodes CASSTGQQETQYF.

This clonotype has a single count. With a much larger clone just one base away, this may be a read error. The gene calls are TRBV5-6 and TRBJ2-7; TRBD1 aligns across 7 bases. V was clipped by 7 bases and J by 3 bases; unmatched bases: 7. This CDR3 comprises 13 residues. Germline loops: CDR1 SGHDT, CDR2 YYEEEE. The CDR3 DNA sequence: TGTGCCAGCGGCGCGGACAGGAGCTACGAGCAGTACTTC. Protein: CASGADRSYEQYF.

The chain employs TRBV4-1 and TRBJ2-7; 8 positions match TRBD1. The CDR3 totals 15 residues. The V segment lost 4 bases and the J segment 0 bases; nucleotides outside the gene matches: 5. From germline, CDR1 is MGHRA and CDR2 YSYEKL. In nucleotides, the CDR3 is TGCGCCAGCAGCCGGGACAGGTCGAGCTCCTACGAGCAGTACTTC. This translates into CASSRDRSSSYEQYF.

The chain is built from TRBV5-4 and TRBJ2-6; D might be TRBD1 or TRBD2, each matching 7 bases. CDR1 is SGHNT, CDR2 YYREEE, per germline (reference sequence). The length of the CDR3 is 17 residues. V was shortened by 4 bases and J by 0 bases, with 14 bases between the two germline ends. The CDR3 spells CASSGGDSHSGANVLTF. The CDR3 DNA follows: TGTGCCAGCAGCGGGGGGGACAGCCACTCTGGGGCCAACGTCCTGACTTTC. The complete variable domain, with remaining parts taken from reference TRBV5-4 and TRBJ2-6, reads ETGVTQSPTHLIKTRGQQVTLRCSSQSGHNTVSWYQQALGQGPQFIFQYYREEENGRGNFPPRFSGLQFPNYSSELNVNALELDDSALYLCASSGGDSHSGANVLTFGAGSRLTVL.

The chain has TRBV6-1 and TRBJ2-1; 14 nucleotides match TRBD2. Germline CDR1 is MNHNS and CDR2 is SASEGT. This CDR3 has 19 residues. The CDR3 here is CVAPKAGTSGSLSYNEQFF. The CDR3 DNA reads TGTGTAGCTCCGAAGGCCGGGACTAGCGGGAGCTTGAGCTACAATGAGCAGTTCTTC.

This clonotype was observed a handful of times. The rearrangement joins TRBV28 to TRBJ1-4, with D hard to call. Trimming removed 3 bases from V and 4 bases from J, with 12 bases in between. In germline, CDR1 is MDHEN, CDR2 SYDVKM. This CDR3 region has 15 residues. The CDR3 reads CASSFPLQFNEKLFF. The CDR3 region has the DNA TGTGCCAGCAGTTTTCCGCTGCAGTTTAATGAAAAACTGTTTTTT.

This clonotype was recorded a few times. The V call is TRBV11-2, the J call TRBJ2-5; 8 bases match TRBD1. CDR3 length: 16 amino acids. CDR1 is SGHAT and CDR2 is FQNNGV in the germline V gene. Unmatched junction bases numbered 12, after V lost 4 bases and J lost 5 bases. For the CDR3, the DNA is TGTGCCAGCAGCTCCGGGACAGGAAGGTCGATGGAGACCCAGTACTTC. It encodes CASSSGTGRSMETQYF.

This clonotype turned up a few times. The chain uses TRBV28 and TRBJ2-7; 8 bases fit TRBD2. The CDR3 has 14 amino acids. Germline lookup yields CDR1 MDHEN and CDR2 SYDVKM. Trimming cost V 8 bases and J 4 bases; bases outside gene matches: 10. The CDR3 DNA is TGTGCCAGCCTTCCGGGACTAGGAGAGTACGAGCAGTACTTC. It specifies CASLPGLGEYEQYF.

Comment on this clonotype: Lacking the conserved final phenylalanine or tryptophan, this CDR3 likely reflects a read error. The chain links TRBV29-1 to TRBJ2-1; the match to TRBD2 covers 11 bases. J lost 1 base, V lost 6 bases, and 11 bases had no gene match. Germline lookup yields CDR1 SQVTM and CDR2 ANQGSEA. This CDR3 is 17 amino acids long. Here the CDR3 reads CSVGGGTSGNSYNEQFR. The CDR3 DNA is TGCAGCGTGGGGGGGGGGACTAGCGGAAATTCCTACAATGAGCAGTTCAGA.

This clonotype was seen at least ten times. The chain links TRBV7-9 to TRBJ1-4, with D unresolved. V dropped 5 bases and J dropped 3 bases, with 7 bases sitting between them. Germline CDR1 reads SEHNR; CDR2 reads FQNEAQ (reference sequence). This CDR3 spans 13 amino acids. For the CDR3, the DNA is TGTGCCAGCAGCACTGGGGCTAATGAAAAACTGTTTTTT. This gives the protein CASSTGANEKLFF.

The J gene is TRBJ1-5, the V gene TRBV15, with 8 bases aligning to TRBD1. The CDR3 runs to 16 residues. The V segment lost 3 bases and the J segment 6 bases; nucleotides outside the gene matches: 10. CDR1 and CDR2 from the germline V gene are LNHNV and YYDKDF (reference sequence). The CDR3 loop reads CATSSPLNRGSQPQHF. Written as DNA, the CDR3 is TGTGCCACCAGCAGCCCTCTAAACAGGGGGAGTCAGCCCCAGCATTTT.

The V and J genes are TRBV29-1 and TRBJ1-1; D perhaps matches TRBD1 (5 bases). The V gene's germline CDR1 is SQVTM and CDR2 ANQGSEA. The CDR3 has 13 amino acids. Trimming shortened V by 3 bases and J by 2 bases, and 10 bases separated the two germline ends. Written as DNA, the CDR3 is TGCAGCGTTGACCAGGGTAGCAACACTGAAGCTTTCTTT. Protein product: CSVDQGSNTEAFF. The whole variable domain, filled in from reference TRBV29-1 and TRBJ1-1, reads SAVISQKPSRDICQRGTSLTIQCQVDSQVTMMFWYRQQPGQSLTLIATANQGSEATYESGFVIDKFPISRPNLTFSTLTVSNMSPEDSSIYLCSVDQGSNTEAFFGQGTRLTVV.